This T cell receptor beta chain came from a study of blood T cell repertoires in COVID-19. The data were produced by immunoSEQ multiplex PCR, yet TCRdb's version contains in-frame clones alone and is incomplete. The sample yields about 140,000 clones, 85% to 90% seen once. What was sequenced was peripheral blood. This receptor was obtained from a woman in her thirties or forties with acute or convalescent COVID-19.

The CDR3, as DNA: TGTGCCAGCGGGCCGCAGGGACTCAACTACGAGCAGTACTTC. This encodes CASGPQGLNYEQYF. The chain carries TRBV2 and TRBJ2-7, with D maybe TRBD2 (6 bases). The CDR3 is 14 residues long. The germline V gene has CDR1 SNHLY and CDR2 FYNNEI. The V gene lost 8 bases and the J gene lost 3 bases, with 17 bases spanning the gap.